One TCR beta chain is described in this entry. Its target is unknown. This record comes from a study of metastatic and nonmetastatic thyroid tumors. Study-level information: Repertoire comparison spanned blood and tumor or nodule tissue of malignant and benign thyroid patients. Study-level points and caveats: Patients with malignant thyroid tumors reportedly had significantly higher TCR beta diversity than those with benign nodules, in blood and tumor.

No treatment had been given to any patient before thyroid surgery. Original data processing: CDR3 differences across clinicopathological groups were used to build a distant-metastasis classifier for papillary thyroid cancer. MiXCR was used by TCRdb to re-call the PCR reads. These V and J calls are TCRdb output, not the study's own analysis. The profile shows 20,000 to 25,000 clones, roughly 24% of them singletons. Trimming took 5 bases from V and 8 from J; bases not matched to a gene: 9. Germline loops: CDR1 MNHNS, CDR2 SASEGT. This CDR3 is built from 13 residues. The rearrangement joins TRBV6-1 to TRBJ2-7; 7 bases are shared with TRBD2. The sequencing input was tumor tissue. This TCR derives from a female donor with papillary thyroid cancer or a benign thyroid nodule (not recorded which). Some clones in this sample may be carry-over from other donors' samples. The CDR3 DNA reads TGTGCCAGCAGTTCGACTAGCCAGTACCAGCAGTACTTC. Translated, it gives CASSSTSQYQQYF.